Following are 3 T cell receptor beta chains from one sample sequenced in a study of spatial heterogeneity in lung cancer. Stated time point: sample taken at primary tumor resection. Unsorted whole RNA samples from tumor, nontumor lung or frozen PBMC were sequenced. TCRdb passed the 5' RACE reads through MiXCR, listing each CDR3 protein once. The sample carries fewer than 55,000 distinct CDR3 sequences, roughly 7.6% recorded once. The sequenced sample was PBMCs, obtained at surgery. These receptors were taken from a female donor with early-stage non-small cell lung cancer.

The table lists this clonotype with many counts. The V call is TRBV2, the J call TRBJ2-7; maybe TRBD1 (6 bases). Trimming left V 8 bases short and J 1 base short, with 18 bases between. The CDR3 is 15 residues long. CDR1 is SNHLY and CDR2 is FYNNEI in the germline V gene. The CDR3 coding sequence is TGTGCCAGCCGGTTTGAAACGGACAGATCCTACGAGCAGTACTTC. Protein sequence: CASRFETDRSYEQYF.

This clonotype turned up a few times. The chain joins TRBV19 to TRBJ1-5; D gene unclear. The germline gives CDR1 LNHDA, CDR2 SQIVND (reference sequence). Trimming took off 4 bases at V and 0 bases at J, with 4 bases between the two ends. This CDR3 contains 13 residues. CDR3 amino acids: CASSRSSNQPQHF. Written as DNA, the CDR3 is TGTGCCAGTAGTAGATCTAGCAATCAGCCCCAGCATTTT.

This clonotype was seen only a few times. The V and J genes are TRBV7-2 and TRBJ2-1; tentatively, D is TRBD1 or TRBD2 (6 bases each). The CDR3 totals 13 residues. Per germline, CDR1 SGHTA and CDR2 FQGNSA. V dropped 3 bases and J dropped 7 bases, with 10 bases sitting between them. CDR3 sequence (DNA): TGTGCCAGCAGCTTGGTAGGGGGGAATGAGCAGTTCTTC. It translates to CASSLVGGNEQFF.